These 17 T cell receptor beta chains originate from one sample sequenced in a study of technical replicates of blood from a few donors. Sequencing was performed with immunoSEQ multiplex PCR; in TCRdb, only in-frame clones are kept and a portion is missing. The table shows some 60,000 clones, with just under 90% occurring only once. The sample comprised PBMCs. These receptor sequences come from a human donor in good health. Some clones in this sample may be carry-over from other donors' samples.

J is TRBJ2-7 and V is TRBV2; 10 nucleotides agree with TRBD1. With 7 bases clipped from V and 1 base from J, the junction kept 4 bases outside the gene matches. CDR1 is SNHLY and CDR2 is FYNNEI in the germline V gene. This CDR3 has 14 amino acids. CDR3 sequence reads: CASTDRGQSYEQYF. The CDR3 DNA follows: TGTGCCAGCACCGACAGGGGGCAATCCTACGAGCAGTACTTC.

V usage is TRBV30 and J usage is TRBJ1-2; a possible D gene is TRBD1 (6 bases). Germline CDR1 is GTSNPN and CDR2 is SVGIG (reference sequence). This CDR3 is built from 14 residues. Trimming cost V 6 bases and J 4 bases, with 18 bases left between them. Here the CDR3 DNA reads TGTGCCTGCCCCCCCTCGGACAGTAGCTATGGCTACACCTTC. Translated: CACPPSDSSYGYTF. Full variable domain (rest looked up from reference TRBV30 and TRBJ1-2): SQTIHQWPATLVQPVGSPLSLECTVEGTSNPNLYWYRQAAGRGLQLLFYSVGIGQISSEVPQNLSASRPQDRQFILSSKKLLLSDSGFYLCACPPSDSSYGYTFGSGTRLTVV.

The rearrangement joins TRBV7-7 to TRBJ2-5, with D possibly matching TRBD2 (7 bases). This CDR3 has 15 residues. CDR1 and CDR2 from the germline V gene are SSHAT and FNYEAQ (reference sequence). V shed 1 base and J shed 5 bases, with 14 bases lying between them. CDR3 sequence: CASSLDGGRRETQYF. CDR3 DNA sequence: TGTGCCAGCAGCTTAGACGGGGGGCGTCGGGAGACCCAGTACTTC. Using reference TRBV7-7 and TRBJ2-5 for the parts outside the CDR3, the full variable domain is GAGVSQSPRYKVTKRGQDVTLRCDPISSHATLYWYQQALGQGPEFLTYFNYEAQPDKSGLPSDRFSAERPEGSISTLTIQRTEQRDSAMYRCASSLDGGRRETQYFGPGTRLLVL.

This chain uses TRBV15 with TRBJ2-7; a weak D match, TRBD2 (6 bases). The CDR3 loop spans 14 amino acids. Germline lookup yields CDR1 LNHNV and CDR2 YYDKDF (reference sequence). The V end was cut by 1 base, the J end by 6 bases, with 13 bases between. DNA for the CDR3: TGTGCCACCAGCAGAGGTTCTAGCGATCGCGAGCAGTACTTC. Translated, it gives CATSRGSSDREQYF.

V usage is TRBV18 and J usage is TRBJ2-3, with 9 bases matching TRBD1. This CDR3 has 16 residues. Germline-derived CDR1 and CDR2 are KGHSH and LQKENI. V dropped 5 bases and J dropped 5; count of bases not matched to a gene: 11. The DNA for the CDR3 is TGTGCCAGCTCAACGATACAGGGGGCGAAGGAAGATACGCAGTATTTT. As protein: CASSTIQGAKEDTQYF. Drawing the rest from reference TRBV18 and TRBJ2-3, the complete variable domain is NAGVMQNPRHLVRRRGQEARLRCSPMKGHSHVYWYRQLPEEGLKFMVYLQKENIIDESGMPKERFSAEFPKEGPSILRIQQVVRGDSAAYFCASSTIQGAKEDTQYFGPGTRLTVL.

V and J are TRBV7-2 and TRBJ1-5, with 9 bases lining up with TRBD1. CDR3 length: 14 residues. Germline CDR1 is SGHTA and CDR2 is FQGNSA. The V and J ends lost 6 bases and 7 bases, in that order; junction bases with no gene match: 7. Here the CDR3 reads CASRGTGSGQPQHF. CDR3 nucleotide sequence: TGTGCCAGCAGAGGGACAGGGTCAGGACAGCCCCAGCATTTT.

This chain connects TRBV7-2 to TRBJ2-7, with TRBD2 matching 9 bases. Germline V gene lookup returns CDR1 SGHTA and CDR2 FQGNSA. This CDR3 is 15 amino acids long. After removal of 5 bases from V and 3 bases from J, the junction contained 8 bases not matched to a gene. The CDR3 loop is CASSPAASGIYEQYF. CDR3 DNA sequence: TGTGCCAGCAGCCCTGCGGCTAGCGGGATCTACGAGCAGTACTTC.

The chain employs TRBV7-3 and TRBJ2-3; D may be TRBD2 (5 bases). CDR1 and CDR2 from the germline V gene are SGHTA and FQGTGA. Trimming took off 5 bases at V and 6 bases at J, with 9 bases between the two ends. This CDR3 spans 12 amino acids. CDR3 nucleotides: TGTGCCAGCAGCGAGGGCTACGATACGCAGTATTTT. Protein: CASSEGYDTQYF.

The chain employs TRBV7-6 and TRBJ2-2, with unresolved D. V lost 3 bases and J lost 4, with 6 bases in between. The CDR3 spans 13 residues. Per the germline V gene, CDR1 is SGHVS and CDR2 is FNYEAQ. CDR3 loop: CASSFRPTGELFF. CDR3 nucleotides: TGTGCCAGCAGCTTCAGGCCCACCGGGGAGCTGTTTTTT.

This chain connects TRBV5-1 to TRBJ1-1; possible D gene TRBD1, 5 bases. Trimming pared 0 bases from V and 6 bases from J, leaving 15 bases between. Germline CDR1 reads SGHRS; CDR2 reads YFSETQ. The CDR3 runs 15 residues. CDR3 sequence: CASSLEGGSGAEAFF. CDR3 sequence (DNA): TGCGCCAGCAGCTTGGAAGGAGGGTCGGGGGCTGAAGCTTTCTTT.

Here the CDR3 reads CASSSGQSGGEKLFF. CDR3 nucleotides: TGTGCCAGCAGCTCGGGACAGAGCGGCGGAGAAAAACTGTTTTTT. This chain joins TRBV7-9 and TRBJ1-4; 7 positions agree with TRBD1. Germline-derived CDR1 and CDR2 are SEHNR and FQNEAQ (reference sequence). V lost 4 bases to trimming and J lost 8 bases; unmatched junction nucleotides: 10. The CDR3 sequence is 15 residues long.

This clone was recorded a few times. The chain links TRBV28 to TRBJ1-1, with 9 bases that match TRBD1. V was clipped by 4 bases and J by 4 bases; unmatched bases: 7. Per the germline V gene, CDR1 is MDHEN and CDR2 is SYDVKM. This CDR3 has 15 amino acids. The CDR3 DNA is TGTGCCAGCAGTTCCGCCGGGACAGGGCGCACTGAAGCTTTCTTT. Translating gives CASSSAGTGRTEAFF. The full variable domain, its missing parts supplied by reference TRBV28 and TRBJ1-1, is DVKVTQSSRYLVKRTGEKVFLECVQDMDHENMFWYRQDPGLGLRLIYFSYDVKMKEKGDIPEGYSVSREKKERFSLILESASTNQTSMYLCASSSAGTGRTEAFFGQGTRLTVV.

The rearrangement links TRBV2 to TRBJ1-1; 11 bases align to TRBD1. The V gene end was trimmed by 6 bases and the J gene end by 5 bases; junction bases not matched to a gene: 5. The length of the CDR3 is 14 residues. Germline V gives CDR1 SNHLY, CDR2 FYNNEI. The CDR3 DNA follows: TGTGCCAGCAGGGACAGGGGGCTGGGGACTGAAGCTTTCTTT. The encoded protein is CASRDRGLGTEAFF.

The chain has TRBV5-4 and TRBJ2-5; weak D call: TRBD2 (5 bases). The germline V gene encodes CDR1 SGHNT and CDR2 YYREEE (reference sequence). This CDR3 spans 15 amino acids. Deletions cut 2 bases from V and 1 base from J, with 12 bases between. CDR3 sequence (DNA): TGTGCCAGCAGCTTCGGCAGCGGTGTCCAAGAGACCCAGTACTTC. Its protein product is CASSFGSGVQETQYF.

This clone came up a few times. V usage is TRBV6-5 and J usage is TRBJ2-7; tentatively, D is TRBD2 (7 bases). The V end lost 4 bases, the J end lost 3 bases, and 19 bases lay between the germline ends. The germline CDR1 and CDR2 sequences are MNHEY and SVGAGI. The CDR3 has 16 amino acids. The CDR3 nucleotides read TGTGCCAGCAGTTCCGAACTAGCGCCAGGGGTCTACGAGCAGTACTTC. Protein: CASSSELAPGVYEQYF.

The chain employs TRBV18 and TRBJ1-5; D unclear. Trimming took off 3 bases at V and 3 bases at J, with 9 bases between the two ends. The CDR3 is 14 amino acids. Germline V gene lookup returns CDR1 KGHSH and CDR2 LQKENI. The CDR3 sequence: CASSPRRDNQPQHF. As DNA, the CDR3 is TGTGCCAGCTCACCTCGGAGGGACAATCAGCCCCAGCATTTT.

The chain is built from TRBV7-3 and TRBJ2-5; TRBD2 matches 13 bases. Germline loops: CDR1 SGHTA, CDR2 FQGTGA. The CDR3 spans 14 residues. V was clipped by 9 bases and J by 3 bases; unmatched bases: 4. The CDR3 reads CASTSGGEKETQYF. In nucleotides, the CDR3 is TGTGCCAGTACTAGCGGGGGGGAGAAAGAGACCCAGTACTTC.